The next 7 T cell receptor beta chains were all read from a single sample in a study of a mutant IDH1 vaccine in newly diagnosed glioma. No antigen is known for these receptors. Documented time point: week 47, end of study. Topical imiquimod was applied with each vaccine dose, which held 300 ug of mutant IDH1 20-mer peptide. Profiling relied on immunoSEQ multiplex PCR, and the TCRdb table lists in-frame clones only, not all of them. The sample consists of 30,000 to 40,000 clones, about nine tenths of them appearing once. The material was PBMCs, obtained from a glioma patient whose treatment included an IDH1 peptide vaccine. These receptors were obtained from a woman aged 40 to 50 with glioma.

The chain has TRBV12-5 and TRBJ2-5; D ambiguous. The end of the DNA fits TRBJ2-7 better, so the J call may be wrong. This CDR3 is built from 12 residues. CDR1 and CDR2 (germline): LGHNT, FRNRAP. CDR3 protein: CASGLLTYEQYF. DNA of the CDR3: TGTGCTAGTGGTTTGTTAACCTACGAGCAGTACTTC.

The chain links TRBV19 to TRBJ1-5; 8 positions match TRBD1. J gave up 1 base and V 5 bases, and 10 bases lay outside the gene matches. This CDR3 region has 17 residues. Germline values: CDR1 LNHDA, CDR2 SQIVND (reference sequence). The CDR3 bases are TGTGCCAGTAGTCGAGACAGGGGAGCGGAAAGCAATCAGCCCCAGCATTTT. This translates into CASSRDRGAESNQPQHF.

The CDR3: CASSPRDRGLYSNQPQHF. The CDR3 DNA reads as TGTGCCAGCAGCCCTCGGGACAGGGGATTATATAGCAATCAGCCCCAGCATTTT. The rearrangement uses TRBV5-5 and TRBJ1-5; TRBD1 agrees at 10 bases. The germline CDR1 and CDR2 sequences are SGHKS and YYEKEE (reference sequence). The CDR3 loop spans 18 amino acids. V was pared by 4 bases and J by 0 bases, with 10 bases of the junction left unmatched.

The chain is built from TRBV5-8 and TRBJ1-2; 7 bases are a match to TRBD1. The junction had 8 bases not matched to a gene; V was cut back by 7 bases and J by 2 bases. Germline CDR1 is SGHTS and CDR2 is YDEGEE. The CDR3 is 14 amino acids. The CDR3 DNA reads TGTGCCAGCTCACAGGGGCCAACGAACTATGGCTACACCTTC. This sequence encodes CASSQGPTNYGYTF. Complete variable domain (other parts from reference TRBV5-8 and TRBJ1-2): EAGVTQSPTHLIKTRGQQATLRCSPISGHTSVYWYQQALGLGLQFLLWYDEGEERNRGNFPPRFSGRQFPNYSSELNVNALELEDSALYLCASSQGPTNYGYTFGSGTRLTVV.

This rearrangement joins TRBV19 to TRBJ2-7; 8 bases align to TRBD2. The ends lost 7 bases at V and 4 bases at J; junction bases unmatched: 6. CDR3 length equals 13 residues. Germline CDR1 is LNHDA and CDR2 is SQIVND (reference sequence). The CDR3 DNA is TGTGCCAGTACTCGCGGGGGGTTGTACGAGCAGTACTTC. This codes for CASTRGGLYEQYF. The variable domain in full, completed from reference TRBV19 and TRBJ2-7, reads DGGITQSPKYLFRKEGQNVTLSCEQNLNHDAMYWYRQDPGQGLRLIYYSQIVNDFQKGDIAEGYSVSREKKESFPLTVTSAQKNPTAFYLCASTRGGLYEQYFGPGTRLTVT.

This sequence joins TRBV6-1 and TRBJ1-1; TRBD1 agrees at 9 bases. Looked up from germline, CDR1 is MNHNS and CDR2 is SASEGT. Trimming took 8 bases from V and 2 from J; bases not matched to a gene: 6. CDR3 length equals 14 residues. The chain's CDR3 is CASGTGPENTEAFF. CDR3 DNA: TGTGCCAGCGGGACAGGGCCCGAAAACACTGAAGCTTTCTTT.

This clone was seen once. The V call is TRBV9, the J call TRBJ2-5, with D uncertain. Trimming cost V 4 bases and J 2 bases, with 12 bases left between them. The CDR3 is made up of 14 amino acids. Germline assignment: CDR1 SGDLS and CDR2 YYNGEE. CDR3 residues: CASSTYLGQETQYF. In DNA, the CDR3 is TGTGCCAGCAGCACGTACCTCGGGCAAGAGACCCAGTACTTC.